Listed below are T cell receptor beta chains from one sample, sequenced in a study of blood T cell repertoires in COVID-19. The repertoire was sequenced with immunoSEQ multiplex PCR; TCRdb's copy has only in-frame clones and lacks some. This sample yields 150,000 or so clones, of which over 80% are seen a single time; roughly 13% belongs to the top ten. What was sequenced was PBMCs or T cells enriched from blood (not recorded which). The receptor set was obtained from a woman aged 55-69 years who had recovered from COVID-19. Both conserved end residues are part of each CDR3. A D gene is named only where the DNA matches it firmly. Clone size is shown for a subset of rows, as once, few, many or a class of expanded clone.

V	J	D	size	DNA	CDR3
TRBV6-1	TRBJ1-6	TRBD1	NA	TGTGCCAGCAGTGAGGGACAGACCAACCCCGTGGCCCTCCACTTT	CASSEGQTNPVALHF
TRBV12-3/TRBV12-4	TRBJ2-3	NA	once	TGTGCCAACTCTCTCAGCACAGATACGCAGTATTTT	CANSLSTDTQYF
TRBV3-1/TRBV3-2	TRBJ2-5	TRBD2	NA	TGTGCCAGCAGCCAAGTTCTTTTGGCGGGAGTGGGCGAGACCCAGTACTTC	CASSQVLLAGVGETQYF
TRBV4-1	TRBJ2-6	NA	few	TGCGCCAGCAGCCAAGTGGGGGCCCCCTCTGGGGCCAACGTCCTGACTTTC	CASSQVGAPSGANVLTF
TRBV29-1	TRBJ2-5	NA	NA	TGCAGCGTAGCGCAGTTGGAGACCCAGTACTTC	CSVAQLETQYF
TRBV2	TRBJ1-4	TRBD1	once	TGTGCCAGCAGAGGACAGGGGGCAACTAATGAAAAACTGTTTTTT	CASRGQGATNEKLFF
TRBV5-1	TRBJ1-1	NA	NA	TGCGCCAGCAGCTTCCAGGTGAACACTGAAGCTTTCTTT	CASSFQVNTEAFF
TRBV9	TRBJ2-2	NA	once	TGTGCCAGCAGCGTATTTGGCGGGACGAACACCGGGGAGCTGTTTTTT	CASSVFGGTNTGELFF
TRBV5-1	TRBJ1-1	NA	NA	TGCGCCAGCAGCTTGGGTCGACATGGTTTGGATACGAACACTGAAGCTTTCTTT	CASSLGRHGLDTNTEAFF
TRBV7-3	TRBJ2-7	NA	NA	TGTGCCAGCAGCTTAACGGGGGAGGATCCGCAGTACTTC	CASSLTGEDPQYF
TRBV11-2	TRBJ2-7	TRBD1	NA	TGTGCCAGCAGCTCCACGACAGGGGCCCGCTACGAGCAGTACTTC	CASSSTTGARYEQYF
TRBV2	TRBJ1-2	TRBD1	NA	TGTGCCAGCAGTTCGACAGGGGGACGAAATGGCTACACCTTC	CASSSTGGRNGYTF
TRBV27	TRBJ1-2	NA	NA	TGTGCCAGCAGCACAACAGCTAACTATGGCTACACCTTC	CASSTTANYGYTF
TRBV3-1/TRBV3-2	TRBJ2-2	TRBD2	few	TGTGCCAGCAGCCGTAGAGGACTAGCGGGAGCCCCGGGGGGGCGGGAGCTGTTTTTT	CASSRRGLAGAPGGRELFF
TRBV9	TRBJ2-1	TRBD2	NA	TGTGCCAGCAGCGTACTAGCGGGGGCCTACAATGAGCAGTTCTTC	CASSVLAGAYNEQFF
TRBV3-1/TRBV3-2	TRBJ1-6	NA	NA	TGTGCCAGCAGCCAAGATTCCGGGGGGCTGTTGAATTCACCCCTCCACTTT	CASSQDSGGLLNSPLHF
TRBV30	TRBJ2-1	NA	NA	TGTGCCTGGAGTGCGGGACTCACCAGGCACAATGAGCAGTTCTTC	CAWSAGLTRHNEQFF
TRBV5-1	TRBJ1-6	NA	NA	TGCGCCAGCAGCTTAGGAGAGAGGATGCCCCTCCACTTT	CASSLGERMPLHF